The present TCR beta chain was sequenced within a study of PD-1 blockade in classical Hodgkin lymphoma. The CDR3 sequence is 16 residues long. V was clipped by 5 bases and J by 4 bases; unmatched bases: 10. Germline CDR1 and CDR2: SGHTA and FQGNSA. All patients experienced relapse after autologous stem cell transplantation, and brentuximab vedotin exposure was variable. Assay used: immunoSEQ multiplex PCR; TCRdb lists only in-frame clones, some missing. The sample carries 84,000 or so clones, around 90% recorded once. The clonotype originates from a human donor with classical Hodgkin lymphoma. This rearrangement joins TRBV7-2 to TRBJ2-1; TRBD2 agrees at 8 bases. This specimen consisted of peripheral blood mononuclear cells (PBMCs), obtained before the second cycle of nivolumab. CDR3 amino acids: CASSSSGNRRYNEQFF. CDR3 bases: TGTGCCAGCAGCAGTAGCGGGAACCGAAGGTACAATGAGCAGTTCTTC.